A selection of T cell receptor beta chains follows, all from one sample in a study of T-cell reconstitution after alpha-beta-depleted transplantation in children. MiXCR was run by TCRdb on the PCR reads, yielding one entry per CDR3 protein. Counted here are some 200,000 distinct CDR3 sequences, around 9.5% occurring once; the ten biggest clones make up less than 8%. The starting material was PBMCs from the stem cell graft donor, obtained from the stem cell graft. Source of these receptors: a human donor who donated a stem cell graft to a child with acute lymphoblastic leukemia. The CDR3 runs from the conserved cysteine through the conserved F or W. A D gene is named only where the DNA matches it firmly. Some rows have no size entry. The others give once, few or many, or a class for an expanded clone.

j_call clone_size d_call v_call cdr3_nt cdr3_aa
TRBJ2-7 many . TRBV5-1 TGCGCCAGCGGTAATAACACCAACCAACGGTACGAGCAGTACTTC CASGNNTNQRYEQYF
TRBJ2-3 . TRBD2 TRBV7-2 TGTGCCAGCAGCTTAGGCTTGCGGGGGAGCACAGATACGCTGTATTTT CASSLGLRGSTDTLYF
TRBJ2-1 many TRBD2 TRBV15 TGTGCCACCAGCAGCCGAGCTAGCGGAAGAGGTTATGAGCAGTTCTTC CATSSRASGRGYEQFF
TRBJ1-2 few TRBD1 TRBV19 TGTGCCAGTAGTATCCCGGGACAGGGGGCTGGTGGCTACACCTTC CASSIPGQGAGGYTF
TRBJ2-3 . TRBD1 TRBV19 TGTGCCAGTAGCGGACAGGGACTTTTCACAGATACGCAGTATTTT CASSGQGLFTDTQYF
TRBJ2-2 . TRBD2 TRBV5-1 TGCGCCAGCAGCTTCGGGGGGGTCGTCACCGGGGAGCTGTTTTTT CASSFGGVVTGELFF
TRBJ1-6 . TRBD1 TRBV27 TGTGCCAGCAGGCCGGGGCAGGGGGCATATTCACCCCTCCACTTT CASRPGQGAYSPLHF
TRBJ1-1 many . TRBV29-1 TGCAGCGTGGGGGCAGGGGTGAACACTGAAGCTTTCTTT CSVGAGVNTEAFF
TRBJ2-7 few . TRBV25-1 TGTGCCAGCAGTGAATCCGACAGGGAGGTATACGAGCAGTACTTC CASSESDREVYEQYF
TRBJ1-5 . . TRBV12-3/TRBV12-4 TGTGCCAGCAGCCTTTTCGGGTTGCGGCAGCCCCAGCATTTT CASSLFGLRQPQHF
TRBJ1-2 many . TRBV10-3 TGTGCCATCAGTGAGCAGACCAGGGTGATCGGCTATGGCTACACCTTC CAISEQTRVIGYGYTF
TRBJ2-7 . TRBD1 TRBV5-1 TGCGCCAGCAGCGTCCAGGGACAGGACTACGAGCAGTACTTC CASSVQGQDYEQYF
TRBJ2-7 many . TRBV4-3 TGCGCCAGCAGCGCGGGTCTTGGCCCTTACGAGCAGTACTTC CASSAGLGPYEQYF
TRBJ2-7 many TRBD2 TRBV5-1 TGCGCCAGCAGCCCACTAGCGGGCTCGATCTACGAGCAGTACTTC CASSPLAGSIYEQYF
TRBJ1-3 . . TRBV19 TGTGCCAGTACAACTGCGGGAGCTGGAAACACCATATATTTT CASTTAGAGNTIYF
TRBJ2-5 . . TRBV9 TGTGCCAGCAGCGTCCGGGACTACCAAGAGACCCAGTACTTC CASSVRDYQETQYF
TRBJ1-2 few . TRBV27 TGTGCCAGCTCTTGGGACGGAGACGCACTGGGCTATGGCTACACCTTC CASSWDGDALGYGYTF
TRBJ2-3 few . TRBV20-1 TGCAGTGCTAGCCGGGACCGCACGGATACGCAGTATTTT CSASRDRTDTQYF
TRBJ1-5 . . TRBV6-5 TGTGCCAGCAGTTACACTCGAGAGGGCAATCAGCCCCAGCATTTT CASSYTREGNQPQHF
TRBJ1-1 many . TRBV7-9 TGTGCCAGCGGGGGGAGGAACACTGAAGCTTTCTTT CASGGRNTEAFF
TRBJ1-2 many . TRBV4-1 TGCGCCAGCAGCCAAGATGTCCCTGACAGGACTCATGGCTACACCTTC CASSQDVPDRTHGYTF
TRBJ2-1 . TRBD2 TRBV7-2 TGTGCCAGCAGCTTAGTACTAGCGGGGGGGCAAGGGAATGAGCAGTTCTTC CASSLVLAGGQGNEQFF
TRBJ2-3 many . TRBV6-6 TGTGCCAGCAGGTGGGGTGGGGGAAGCACAGATACGCAGTATTTT CASRWGGGSTDTQYF
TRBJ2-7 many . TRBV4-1 TGCGCCAGCAGCCAAGCCCTTGGCTACGAGCAGTACTTC CASSQALGYEQYF
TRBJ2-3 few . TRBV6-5 TGTGCCAGCAGTTACTCGACGACCGTTAGCACAGATACGCAGTATTTT CASSYSTTVSTDTQYF
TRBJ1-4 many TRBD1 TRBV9 TGTGCCAGCAGCGCCGGACAGGCGACCCCCGAAAAACTGTTTTTT CASSAGQATPEKLFF
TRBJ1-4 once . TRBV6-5 TGTGCCAGCAGTTACGCCAGGGGCGGAGAAAAACTGTTTTTT CASSYARGGEKLFF
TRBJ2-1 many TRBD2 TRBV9 TGTGCCAGCAGCGTGACTAGCGGGGCGGGTGAGCAGTTCTTC CASSVTSGAGEQFF
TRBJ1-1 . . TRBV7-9 TGTGCCAGCAGCTTTGGACAAACGAACACTGAAGCTTTCTTT CASSFGQTNTEAFF
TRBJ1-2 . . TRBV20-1 TGCAGTGCTAGCCGGCCCCAAGACGGGAAGGGCTACACCTTC CSASRPQDGKGYTF
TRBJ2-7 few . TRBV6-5 TGTGCCAGCAGTTACGGTCGGGGATTGACCTACGAGCAGTACTTC CASSYGRGLTYEQYF
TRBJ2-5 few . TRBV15 TGTGCCACCAGCCCCGAAGGGGGTCCAGAGACCCAGTACTTC CATSPEGGPETQYF
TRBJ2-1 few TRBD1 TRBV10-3 TGTGCCATCAGGGGGGCTGGACGGGACAGGGGGCCCGGTGAGCAGTTCTTC CAIRGAGRDRGPGEQFF
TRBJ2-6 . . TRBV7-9 TGTGCCAGCAGCGTCCCGAGGGGCTCTGGGGCCAACGTCCTGACTTTC CASSVPRGSGANVLTF
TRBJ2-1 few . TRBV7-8 TGTGCCAGCAGCTTATTAGGGAGCTCCTACAATGAGCAGTTCTTC CASSLLGSSYNEQFF
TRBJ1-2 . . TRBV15 TGTGCCACCAGCAGTGGAGGGACGGACTATGGCTACACCTTC CATSSGGTDYGYTF
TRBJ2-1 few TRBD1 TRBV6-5 TGTGCCAGCAGTTCCACCGGGACAGGGTACAATGAGCAGTTCTTC CASSSTGTGYNEQFF
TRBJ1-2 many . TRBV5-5 TGTGCCAGCAGCTTGCGAGGGGGCTATGGCTACACCTTC CASSLRGGYGYTF
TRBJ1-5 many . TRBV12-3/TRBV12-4 TGTGCCAGCAGCAACGCGTTAGAGGGTCAGCCCCAGCATTTT CASSNALEGQPQHF
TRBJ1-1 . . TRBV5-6 TGTGCCAGCAGCGTGATATACCTGAACACTGAAGCTTTCTTT CASSVIYLNTEAFF
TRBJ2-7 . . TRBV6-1 TGTGCCAGCAGTGGATGGAGCAGGGGCCTGAGCTCCTACGAGCAGTACTTC CASSGWSRGLSSYEQYF
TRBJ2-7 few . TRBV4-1 TGCGCCAGCAGCCAAGAGGCCCTGAAAAACTCCGAGCAGTACTTC CASSQEALKNSEQYF
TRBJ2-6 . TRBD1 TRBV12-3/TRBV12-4 TGTGCCAGCACCGGGACAGTCTCTGGGGCCAACGTCCTGACTTTC CASTGTVSGANVLTF
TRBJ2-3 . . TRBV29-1 TGCAGCGTTGAGACCAGCCTAACTAAAGATACGCAGTATTTT CSVETSLTKDTQYF
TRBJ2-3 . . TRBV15 TGTTCCACCAGCAGACATAACAGTCTTACCACAGATACGCAGTATTTT CSTSRHNSLTTDTQYF
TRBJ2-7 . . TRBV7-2 TGTGCCACTAAGAAAGCAGGTACCTACGAGCAGTACTTC CATKKAGTYEQYF
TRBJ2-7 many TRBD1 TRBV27 TGTGCCAGCAGTCAAACAGGGGCCGAGCAGTACTTC CASSQTGAEQYF